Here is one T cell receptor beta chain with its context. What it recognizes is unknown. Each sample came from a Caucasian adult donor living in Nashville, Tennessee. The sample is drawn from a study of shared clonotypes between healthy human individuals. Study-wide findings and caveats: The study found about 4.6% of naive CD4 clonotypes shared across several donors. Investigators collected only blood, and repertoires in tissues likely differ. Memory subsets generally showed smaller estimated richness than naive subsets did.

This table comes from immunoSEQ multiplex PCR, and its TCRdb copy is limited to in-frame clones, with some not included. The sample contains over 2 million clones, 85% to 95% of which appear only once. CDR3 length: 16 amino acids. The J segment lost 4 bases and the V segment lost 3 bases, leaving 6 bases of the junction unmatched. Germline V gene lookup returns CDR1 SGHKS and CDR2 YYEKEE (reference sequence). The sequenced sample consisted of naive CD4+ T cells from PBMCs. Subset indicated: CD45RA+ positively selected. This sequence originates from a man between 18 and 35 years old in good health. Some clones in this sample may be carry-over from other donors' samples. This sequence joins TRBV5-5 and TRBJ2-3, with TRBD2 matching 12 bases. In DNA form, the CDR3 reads TGTGCCAGCAGCTACACGACTAGCGGGAGTGCAGATACGCAGTATTTT. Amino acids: CASSYTTSGSADTQYF. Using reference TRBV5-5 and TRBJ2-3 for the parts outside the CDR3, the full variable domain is DAGVTQSPTHLIKTRGQQVTLRCSPISGHKSVSWYQQVLGQGPQFIFQYYEKEERGRGNFPDRFSARQFPNYSSELNVNALLLGDSALYLCASSYTTSGSADTQYFGPGTRLTVL.